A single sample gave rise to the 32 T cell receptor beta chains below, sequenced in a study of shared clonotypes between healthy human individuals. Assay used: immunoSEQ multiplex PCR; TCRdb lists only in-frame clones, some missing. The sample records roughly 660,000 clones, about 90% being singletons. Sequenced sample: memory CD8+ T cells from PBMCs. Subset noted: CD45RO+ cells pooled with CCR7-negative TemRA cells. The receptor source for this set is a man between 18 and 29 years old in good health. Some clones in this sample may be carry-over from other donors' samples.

CDR3 bases: TGTGCCAGCAGCCCCCCGACAGGGGGTAAGTTCGGCGAGCAGTACTTC. Its protein is CASSPPTGGKFGEQYF. The chain employs TRBV7-8 and TRBJ2-7; 9 bases map to TRBD1. CDR1 is SGHVS, CDR2 FQNEAQ, per germline. The CDR3 length is 16 residues. V gave up 5 bases and J gave up 6 bases; unmatched junction bases: 14.

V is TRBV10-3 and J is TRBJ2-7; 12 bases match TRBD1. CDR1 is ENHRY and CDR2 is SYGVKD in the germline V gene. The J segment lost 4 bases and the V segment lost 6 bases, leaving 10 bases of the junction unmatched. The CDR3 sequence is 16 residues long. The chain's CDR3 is CAISMSGTGGVYEQYF. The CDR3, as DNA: TGTGCCATCAGCATGTCCGGGACAGGGGGCGTATACGAGCAGTACTTC.

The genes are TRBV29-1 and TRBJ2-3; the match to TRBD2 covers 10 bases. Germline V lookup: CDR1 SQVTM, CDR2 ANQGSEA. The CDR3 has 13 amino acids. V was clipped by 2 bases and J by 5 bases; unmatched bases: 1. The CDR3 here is CSVELAGVDTQYF. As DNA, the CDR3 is TGCAGCGTTGAACTAGCGGGAGTAGATACGCAGTATTTT.

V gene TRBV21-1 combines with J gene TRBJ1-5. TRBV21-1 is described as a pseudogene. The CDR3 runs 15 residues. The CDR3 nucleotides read TGTGCCAGCAGCAAGGTTTTGGGAGGGGATCAGCCCCAGCATTTT. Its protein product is CASSKVLGGDQPQHF.

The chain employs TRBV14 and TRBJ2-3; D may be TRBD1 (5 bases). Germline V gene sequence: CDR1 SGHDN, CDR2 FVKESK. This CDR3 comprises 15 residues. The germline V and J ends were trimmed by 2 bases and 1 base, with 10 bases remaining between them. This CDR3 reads CASSQLRDGTDTQYF. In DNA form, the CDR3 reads TGTGCCAGCAGCCAACTCAGGGATGGCACAGATACGCAGTATTTT.

The chain's CDR3 is CASSHSSYEQYF. CDR3 in DNA: TGTGCCAGCAGCCACAGTAGCTACGAGCAGTACTTC. The chain combines TRBV28 with TRBJ2-5; D is unresolved. Matching the DNA end better, TRBJ2-7 makes the J call doubtful. Germline loops: CDR1 MDHEN, CDR2 SYDVKM. The CDR3 has 12 amino acids.

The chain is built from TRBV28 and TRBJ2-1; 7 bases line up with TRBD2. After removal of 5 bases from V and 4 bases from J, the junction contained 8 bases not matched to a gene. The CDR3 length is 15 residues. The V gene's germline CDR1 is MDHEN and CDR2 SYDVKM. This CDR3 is CASSRLAEGYNEQFF. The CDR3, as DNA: TGTGCCAGCAGTCGTCTAGCGGAAGGGTACAATGAGCAGTTCTTC.

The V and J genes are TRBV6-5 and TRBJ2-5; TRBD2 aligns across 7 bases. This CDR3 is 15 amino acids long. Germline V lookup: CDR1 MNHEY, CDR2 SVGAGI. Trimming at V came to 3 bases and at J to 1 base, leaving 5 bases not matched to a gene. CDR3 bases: TGTGCCAGCAGTTATTTAGCGGGTTCCCAAGAGACCCAGTACTTC. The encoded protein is CASSYLAGSQETQYF.

The CDR3 spells CAWSKTNGEQYF. The CDR3 region has the DNA TGTGCCTGGAGTAAAACTAACGGCGAGCAGTACTTC. The chain joins TRBV30 to TRBJ2-7; D uncertain. Trimming removed 2 bases from V and 6 bases from J, with 11 bases in between. The CDR3 has 12 amino acids. Germline V gives CDR1 GTSNPN, CDR2 SVGIG (reference sequence).

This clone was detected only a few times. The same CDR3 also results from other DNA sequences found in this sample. The CDR3 here is CASSLGSTYGYTF. CDR3 sequence (DNA): TGTGCCAGCAGCTTAGGTTCAACCTATGGCTACACCTTC. The rearrangement links TRBV7-9 to TRBJ1-2; D not certain. V lost 1 base to trimming and J lost 4 bases, with 7 bases between them. Germline CDR1 SEHNR, CDR2 FQNEAQ (reference sequence). CDR3 size: 13 residues.

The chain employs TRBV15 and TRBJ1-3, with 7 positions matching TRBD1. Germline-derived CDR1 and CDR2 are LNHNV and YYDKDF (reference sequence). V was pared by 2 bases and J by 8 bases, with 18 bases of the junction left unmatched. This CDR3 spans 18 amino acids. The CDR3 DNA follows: TGTGCCACCAGCAGAAAGGGGACAGCTACAATTCTGGCCGACACCATATATTTT. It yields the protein CATSRKGTATILADTIYF.

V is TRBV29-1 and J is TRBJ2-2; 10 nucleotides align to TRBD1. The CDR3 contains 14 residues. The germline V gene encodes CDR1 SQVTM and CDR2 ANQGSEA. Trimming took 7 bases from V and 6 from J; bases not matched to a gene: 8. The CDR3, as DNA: TGCAGCGCTGAGGACAGGGGGGGAGCCGGGGAGCTGTTTTTT. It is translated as CSAEDRGGAGELFF.

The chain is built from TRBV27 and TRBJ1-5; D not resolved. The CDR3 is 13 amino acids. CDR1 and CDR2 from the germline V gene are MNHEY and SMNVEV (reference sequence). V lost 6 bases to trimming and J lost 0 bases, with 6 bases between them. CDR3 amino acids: CASSSASNQPQHF. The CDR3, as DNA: TGTGCCAGCAGCTCGGCTAGCAATCAGCCCCAGCATTTT.

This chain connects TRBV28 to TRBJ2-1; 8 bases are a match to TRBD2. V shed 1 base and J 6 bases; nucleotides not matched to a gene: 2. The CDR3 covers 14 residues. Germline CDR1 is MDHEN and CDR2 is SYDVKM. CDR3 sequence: CASSLSGGPNEQFF. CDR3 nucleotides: TGTGCCAGCAGTTTATCGGGAGGGCCCAATGAGCAGTTCTTC.

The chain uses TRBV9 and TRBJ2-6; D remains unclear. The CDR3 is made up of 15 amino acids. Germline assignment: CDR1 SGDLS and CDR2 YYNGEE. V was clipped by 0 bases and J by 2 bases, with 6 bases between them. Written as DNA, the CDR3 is TGTGCCAGCAGCGTAGTGGGTGCTGGGGCCAACGTCCTGACTTTC. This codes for CASSVVGAGANVLTF.

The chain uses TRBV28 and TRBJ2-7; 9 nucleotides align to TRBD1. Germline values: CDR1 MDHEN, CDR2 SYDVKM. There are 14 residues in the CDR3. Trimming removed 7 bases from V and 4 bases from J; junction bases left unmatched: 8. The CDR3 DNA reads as TGTGCCAGCACCTCCGGGACAGGGACGTACGAGCAGTACTTC. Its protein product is CASTSGTGTYEQYF. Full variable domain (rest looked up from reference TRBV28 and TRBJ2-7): DVKVTQSSRYLVKRTGEKVFLECVQDMDHENMFWYRQDPGLGLRLIYFSYDVKMKEKGDIPEGYSVSREKKERFSLILESASTNQTSMYLCASTSGTGTYEQYFGPGTRLTVT.

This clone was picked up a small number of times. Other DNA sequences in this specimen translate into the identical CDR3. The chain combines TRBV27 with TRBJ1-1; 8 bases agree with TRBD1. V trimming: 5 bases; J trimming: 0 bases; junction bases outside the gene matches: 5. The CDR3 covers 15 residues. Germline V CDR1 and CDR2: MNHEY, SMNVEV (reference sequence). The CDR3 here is CASSLGQGLNTEAFF. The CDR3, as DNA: TGTGCCAGCAGTCTAGGACAGGGTTTGAACACTGAAGCTTTCTTT.

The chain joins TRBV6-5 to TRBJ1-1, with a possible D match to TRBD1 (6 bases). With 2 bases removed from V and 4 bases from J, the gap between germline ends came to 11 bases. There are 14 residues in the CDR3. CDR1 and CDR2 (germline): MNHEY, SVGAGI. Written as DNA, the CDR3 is TGTGCCAGCAGTTACATGATAGGGGGCACTGAAGCTTTCTTT. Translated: CASSYMIGGTEAFF.

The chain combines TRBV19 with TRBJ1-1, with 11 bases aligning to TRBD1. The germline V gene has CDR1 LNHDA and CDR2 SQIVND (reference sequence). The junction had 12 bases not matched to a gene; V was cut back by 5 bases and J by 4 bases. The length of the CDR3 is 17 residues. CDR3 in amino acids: CASSDRDRGTMVTEAFF. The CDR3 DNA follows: TGTGCCAGTAGTGACCGGGACAGGGGGACTATGGTCACTGAAGCTTTCTTT.

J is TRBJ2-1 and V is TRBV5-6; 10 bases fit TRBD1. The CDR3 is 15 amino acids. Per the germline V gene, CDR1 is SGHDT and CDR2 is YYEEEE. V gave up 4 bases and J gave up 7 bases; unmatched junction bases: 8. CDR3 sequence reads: CASSAPTGGFNEQFF. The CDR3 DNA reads TGTGCCAGCAGCGCCCCGACAGGGGGCTTTAATGAGCAGTTCTTC.

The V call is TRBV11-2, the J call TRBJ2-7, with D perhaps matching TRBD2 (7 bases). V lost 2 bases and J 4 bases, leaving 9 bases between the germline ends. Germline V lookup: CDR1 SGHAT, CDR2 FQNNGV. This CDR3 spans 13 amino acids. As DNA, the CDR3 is TGTGCCAGCAGCTTAAGGGGGGGTTACGAGCAGTACTTC. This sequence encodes CASSLRGGYEQYF.

The CDR3 spells CASSQETGQSTDTQYF. In DNA, the CDR3 is TGCGCCAGCAGCCAAGAAACAGGGCAAAGCACAGATACGCAGTATTTT. This chain connects TRBV4-1 to TRBJ2-3; D is perhaps TRBD1 (6 bases). Germline loops: CDR1 MGHRA, CDR2 YSYEKL. This CDR3 has 16 amino acids. The ends were cut back, 0 bases at V and 0 bases at J, with 10 bases in the middle.

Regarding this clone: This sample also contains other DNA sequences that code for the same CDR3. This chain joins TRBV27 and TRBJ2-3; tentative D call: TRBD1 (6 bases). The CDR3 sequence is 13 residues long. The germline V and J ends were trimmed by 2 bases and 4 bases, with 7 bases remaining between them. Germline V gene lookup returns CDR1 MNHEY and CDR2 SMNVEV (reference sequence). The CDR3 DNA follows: TGTGCCAGCAGTTTAGGGGGCCCAGATACGCAGTATTTT. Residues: CASSLGGPDTQYF.

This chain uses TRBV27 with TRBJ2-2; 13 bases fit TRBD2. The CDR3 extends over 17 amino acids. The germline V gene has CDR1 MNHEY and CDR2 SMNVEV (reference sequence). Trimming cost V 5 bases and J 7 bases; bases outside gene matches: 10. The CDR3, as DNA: TGTGCCAGCAGTATGATACTAGCGGGAGGGCCCCACGGGGAGCTGTTTTTT. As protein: CASSMILAGGPHGELFF.

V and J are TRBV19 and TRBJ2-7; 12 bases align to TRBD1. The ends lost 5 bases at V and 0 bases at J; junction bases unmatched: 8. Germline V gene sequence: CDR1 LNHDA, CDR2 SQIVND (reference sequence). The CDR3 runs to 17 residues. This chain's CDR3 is CASSWGQGATTSYEQYF. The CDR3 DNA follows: TGTGCCAGTAGTTGGGGACAGGGGGCCACGACCTCCTACGAGCAGTACTTC. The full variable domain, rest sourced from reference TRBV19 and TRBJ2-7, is DGGITQSPKYLFRKEGQNVTLSCEQNLNHDAMYWYRQDPGQGLRLIYYSQIVNDFQKGDIAEGYSVSREKKESFPLTVTSAQKNPTAFYLCASSWGQGATTSYEQYFGPGTRLTVT.

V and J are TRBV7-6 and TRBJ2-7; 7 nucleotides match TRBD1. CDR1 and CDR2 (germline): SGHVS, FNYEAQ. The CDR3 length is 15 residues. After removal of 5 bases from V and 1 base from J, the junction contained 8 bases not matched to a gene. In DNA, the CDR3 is TGTGCCAGCAGCCCTTGGTCAGGGGGTTCCTACGAGCAGTACTTC. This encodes CASSPWSGGSYEQYF. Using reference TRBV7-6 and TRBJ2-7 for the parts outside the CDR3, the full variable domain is GAGVSQSPRYKVTKRGQDVALRCDPISGHVSLYWYRQALGQGPEFLTYFNYEAQQDKSGLPNDRFSAERPEGSISTLTIQRTEQRDSAMYRCASSPWSGGSYEQYFGPGTRLTVT.

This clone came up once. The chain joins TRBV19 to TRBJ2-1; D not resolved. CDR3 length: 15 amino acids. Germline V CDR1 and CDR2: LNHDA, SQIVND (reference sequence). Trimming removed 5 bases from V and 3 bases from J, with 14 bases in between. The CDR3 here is CASSLTPPGYNEQFF. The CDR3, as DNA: TGTGCCAGTAGTCTGACCCCTCCCGGCTACAATGAGCAGTTCTTC.

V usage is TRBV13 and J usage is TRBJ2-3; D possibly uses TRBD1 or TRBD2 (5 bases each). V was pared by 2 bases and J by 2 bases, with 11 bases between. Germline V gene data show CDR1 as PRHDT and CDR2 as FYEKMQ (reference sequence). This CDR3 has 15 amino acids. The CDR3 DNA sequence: TGTGCCAGCAGCTTAAGGGACCATCACACAGATACGCAGTATTTT. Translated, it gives CASSLRDHHTDTQYF.

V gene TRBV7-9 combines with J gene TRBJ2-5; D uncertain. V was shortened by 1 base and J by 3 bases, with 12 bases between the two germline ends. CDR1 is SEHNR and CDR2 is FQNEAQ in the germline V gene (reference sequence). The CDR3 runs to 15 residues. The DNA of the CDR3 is TGTGCCAGCAGCTTAGTGGGTAGGCTAGAAGAGACCCAGTACTTC. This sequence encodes CASSLVGRLEETQYF.

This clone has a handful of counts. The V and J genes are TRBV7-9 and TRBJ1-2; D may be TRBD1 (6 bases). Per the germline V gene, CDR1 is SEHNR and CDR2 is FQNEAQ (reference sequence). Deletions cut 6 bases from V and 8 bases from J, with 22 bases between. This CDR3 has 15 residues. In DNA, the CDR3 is TGTGCCAGCAGGAGCGGACAGCCGGGGCAGGTGGGCTACACCTTC. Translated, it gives CASRSGQPGQVGYTF.

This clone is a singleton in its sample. DNA for the CDR3: TGTGCCAGCAGTCAAGCGGGAGAGGGCCGAAGCATTCAGTACTTC. This gives the protein CASSQAGEGRSIQYF. The chain has TRBV27 and TRBJ2-4, with 8 bases matching TRBD2. With V trimmed by 5 bases and J by 9 bases, 12 bases remained unmatched. Germline loops: CDR1 MNHEY, CDR2 SMNVEV (reference sequence). The CDR3 has 15 residues.

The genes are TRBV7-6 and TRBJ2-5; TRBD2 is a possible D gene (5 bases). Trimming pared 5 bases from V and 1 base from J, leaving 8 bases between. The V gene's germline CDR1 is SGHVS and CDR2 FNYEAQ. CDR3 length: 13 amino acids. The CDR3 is CASSTGIQETQYF. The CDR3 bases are TGTGCCAGCAGCACGGGAATCCAAGAGACCCAGTACTTC.